The 26 T cell receptor beta chains given below trace back to one sample, sequenced in a study of blood T cell repertoires in COVID-19 (TCRdb year 2020). The receptor library was made with the immunoSEQ multiplex PCR assay. TCRdb holds this immuneACCESS table with in-frame rearrangements only. Some clones are missing; in checked studies, unresolved V genes explain under half, and the rest has no known cause. A total of about 43,000 clones appear in this sample, around 80% of them only once. Roughly a quarter of the sample comes from the top ten. The sequencing sample was made of peripheral blood. Source of these receptors: an older woman with acute or convalescent COVID-19.

V usage is TRBV10-3 and J usage is TRBJ2-7; maybe TRBD2 (6 bases). Trimming took off 11 bases at V and 0 bases at J, with 14 bases between the two ends. The CDR3 length is 13 residues. CDR1 is ENHRY, CDR2 SYGVKD, per germline. The CDR3 region is CALRRDSSYEQYF. CDR3 bases: TGTGCCCTCCGGAGGGATAGCTCCTACGAGCAGTACTTC.

The chain joins TRBV24-1 to TRBJ1-5; a possible D gene is TRBD1 (6 bases). CDR1 KGHDR and CDR2 SFDVKD come from the germline V gene. The CDR3 extends over 16 amino acids. V lost 4 bases and J 5 bases, leaving 17 bases between the germline ends. Written as DNA, the CDR3 is TGTGCCACCAGTGAAGACACAGGGACGGTGGATCAGCCCCAGCATTTT. It yields the protein CATSEDTGTVDQPQHF.

The V and J genes are TRBV15 and TRBJ1-5, with TRBD1 identical over 7 bases. J lost 7 bases, V lost 5 bases, and 5 bases had no gene match. The CDR3 totals 13 residues. The germline CDR1 and CDR2 sequences are LNHNV and YYDKDF (reference sequence). The CDR3 reads CATSPRTGQPQHF. For the CDR3, the DNA is TGTGCCACCAGCCCCCGGACAGGCCAGCCCCAGCATTTT.

The chain carries TRBV3-1 (or the pseudogene TRBV3-2) and TRBJ1-3; 7 positions agree with TRBD1. J lost 1 base, V lost 4 bases, and 7 bases had no gene match. CDR3 length equals 16 residues. Per the germline V gene, CDR1 is LGHDT and CDR2 is YNNKEL (reference sequence). CDR3 loop: CASSRRQGYSGNTIYF. The CDR3 coding sequence is TGTGCCAGCAGCCGAAGACAGGGTTATTCTGGAAACACCATATATTTT.

The V gene is TRBV20-1, the J gene TRBJ2-1; weak D call: TRBD2 (6 bases). Germline lookup yields CDR1 DFQATT and CDR2 SNEGSKA (reference sequence). CDR3 size: 11 residues. V lost 3 bases and J lost 8, with 8 bases in between. The CDR3 region is CSASSGDEQFF. The CDR3 DNA reads as TGCAGTGCTAGCTCGGGGGATGAGCAGTTCTTC.

The gene calls are TRBV30 and TRBJ1-6, with D unclear. V lost 7 bases and J 7 bases, leaving 8 bases between the germline ends. CDR1 is GTSNPN, CDR2 SVGIG, per germline (reference sequence). CDR3 size: 11 residues. The CDR3 here is CASRGNSPLHF. The DNA for the CDR3 is TGTGCCTCCAGAGGAAATTCACCCCTCCACTTT.

The CDR3 protein is CAWTLQGALNNSPLHF. The CDR3 DNA reads as TGTGCCTGGACCTTACAGGGGGCGTTAAATAATTCACCCCTCCACTTT. This sequence joins TRBV30 and TRBJ1-6; 9 bases line up with TRBD1. Germline V gene lookup returns CDR1 GTSNPN and CDR2 SVGIG (reference sequence). The V and J ends lost 4 bases and 5 bases, in that order; junction bases with no gene match: 9. This CDR3 has 16 amino acids.

The chain couples TRBV29-1 to TRBJ1-5; weak D call: TRBD1 (6 bases). The CDR3 length is 12 residues. Per germline, CDR1 SQVTM and CDR2 ANQGSEA. Trimming removed 6 bases at V and 5 bases at J, with 11 bases between. Here the CDR3 reads CSVGQPDQPQHF. CDR3 DNA sequence: TGCAGCGTCGGACAGCCGGATCAGCCCCAGCATTTT.

The chain carries TRBV4-1 and TRBJ2-7; D possibly corresponds to TRBD1 (6 bases). Germline V gene lookup returns CDR1 MGHRA and CDR2 YSYEKL. Trimming shortened V by 0 bases and J by 2 bases, and 11 bases separated the two germline ends. The CDR3 has 15 amino acids. This CDR3 is CASSQDAGQTYEQYF. The CDR3 DNA reads TGCGCCAGCAGCCAAGACGCCGGACAGACCTACGAGCAGTACTTC.

This clone was recorded only once. This chain joins TRBV30 and TRBJ2-3; 10 bases agree with TRBD2. Germline CDR1 GTSNPN, CDR2 SVGIG (reference sequence). The CDR3 sequence is 15 residues long. V shed 5 bases and J 4 bases; nucleotides not matched to a gene: 9. The CDR3 region has the DNA TGTGCCTGGGCTCCTATTAGCGGGAGGTCAGATACGCAGTATTTT. Its translation: CAWAPISGRSDTQYF.

This sequence joins TRBV10-1 and TRBJ1-1; TRBD1 matches at 7 bases. This CDR3 comprises 14 residues. CDR1 is WNHNN, CDR2 SYGVQD, per germline (reference sequence). The V and J ends lost 3 bases and 2 bases, in that order; junction bases with no gene match: 3. The CDR3: CASSDRTGNTEAFF. CDR3 DNA sequence: TGCGCCAGCAGTGATAGGACAGGAAACACTGAAGCTTTCTTT.

CDR3 nucleotides: TGTGCCAGCAGTTTCTCCTCCCGGACAGGAGATGAAAAACTGTTTTTT. Translating it yields CASSFSSRTGDEKLFF. The chain couples TRBV28 to TRBJ1-4; 7 bases are a match to TRBD1. V shed 3 bases, J shed 6 bases, and the junction held 10 bases outside the gene matches. The V gene's germline CDR1 is MDHEN and CDR2 SYDVKM. The CDR3 length is 16 residues.

The rearrangement uses TRBV15 and TRBJ1-2; TRBD1 matches at 8 bases. This CDR3 contains 15 residues. Per germline, CDR1 LNHNV and CDR2 YYDKDF (reference sequence). V lost 5 bases to trimming and J lost 8 bases; unmatched junction nucleotides: 13. The CDR3 spells CATSPRQGPFGGYTF. The CDR3 DNA sequence: TGTGCCACCAGCCCCAGACAGGGGCCCTTTGGCGGCTACACCTTC.

This sequence joins TRBV29-1 and TRBJ2-2; possible D gene TRBD2, 5 bases. V lost 8 bases and J lost 0, with 16 bases in between. The CDR3 totals 15 residues. Germline-derived CDR1 and CDR2 are SQVTM and ANQGSEA. The CDR3 loop reads CSSLVEGANTGELFF. The CDR3 nucleotides are TGCAGCTCACTCGTCGAGGGAGCGAACACCGGGGAGCTGTTTTTT.

The genes are TRBV2 and TRBJ1-1; D call uncertain. The CDR3 runs to 14 residues. Germline V gene sequence: CDR1 SNHLY, CDR2 FYNNEI. Trimming removed 3 bases at V and 0 bases at J, with 8 bases between. CDR3 residues: CASSEASMNTEAFF. As DNA, the CDR3 is TGTGCCAGCAGTGAGGCCAGTATGAACACTGAAGCTTTCTTT. Drawing the rest from reference TRBV2 and TRBJ1-1, the complete variable domain is EPEVTQTPSHQVTQMGQEVILRCVPISNHLYFYWYRQILGQKVEFLVSFYNNEISEKSEIFDDQFSVERPDGSNFTLKIRSTKLEDSAMYFCASSEASMNTEAFFGQGTRLTVV.

V usage is TRBV6-6 and J usage is TRBJ1-1; 8 nucleotides agree with TRBD1. This CDR3 spans 16 amino acids. The V and J ends lost 5 bases and 0 bases, in that order; junction bases with no gene match: 8. The germline V gene encodes CDR1 MNHNY and CDR2 SVGAGI (reference sequence). CDR3 DNA: TGTGCCAGCAGTCGGGGACAGGAAATTATGAACACTGAAGCTTTCTTT. This sequence encodes CASSRGQEIMNTEAFF.

CDR3 DNA sequence: TGTGCCAGCAGCCTAGGGGGGCCCTGGACGCAGTATTTT. Protein product: CASSLGGPWTQYF. The gene calls are TRBV11-3 and TRBJ2-3, with D tentatively TRBD1 or TRBD2 (6 bases each). Germline V gives CDR1 SGHNT, CDR2 YENEEA. The ends were cut back, 5 bases at V and 9 bases at J, with 15 bases in the middle. The CDR3 sequence is 13 residues long.

The chain couples TRBV27 to TRBJ1-1; 8 nucleotides align to TRBD1. Losses at the gene ends were 3 bases for V and 2 bases for J; bases not matched to a gene: 5. CDR3 length equals 15 residues. Germline loops: CDR1 MNHEY, CDR2 SMNVEV (reference sequence). The CDR3 bases are TGTGCCAGCAGTTTCGGCAGGGGGCGCAACACTGAAGCTTTCTTT. This gives the protein CASSFGRGRNTEAFF.

In regard to this clone: Other DNA sequences within the sample encode an identical CDR3. V gene TRBV5-1 combines with J gene TRBJ2-5, with 15 bases matching TRBD2. The CDR3 length is 16 residues. CDR1 and CDR2 from the germline V gene are SGHRS and YFSETQ. The ends lost 5 bases at V and 4 bases at J; junction bases unmatched: 6. The CDR3 sequence is CASSRTSGGAGETQYF. CDR3 DNA: TGCGCCAGCAGTCGGACTAGCGGGGGGGCCGGAGAGACCCAGTACTTC.

This chain links TRBV15 with TRBJ2-2, with D perhaps matching TRBD1 (5 bases). Germline V gives CDR1 LNHNV, CDR2 YYDKDF (reference sequence). The CDR3 sequence is 16 residues long. The V gene lost 4 bases and the J gene lost 3 bases, with 15 bases spanning the gap. CDR3 coding DNA: TGTGCCACCAGCACGACGGCAGGGCGCCACACCGGGGAGCTGTTTTTT. Residues: CATSTTAGRHTGELFF.

V and J are TRBV6-5 and TRBJ1-5; D not certain. The CDR3 runs 14 residues. V dropped 5 bases and J dropped 4 bases, with 12 bases sitting between them. CDR1 and CDR2 (germline): MNHEY, SVGAGI. In DNA form, the CDR3 reads TGTGCCAGCAGTCGGTCTATGCCGAATCAGCCCCAGCATTTT. This codes for CASSRSMPNQPQHF.

The chain recombines TRBV28 with TRBJ1-2, with D possibly matching TRBD1 (6 bases). CDR3 size: 13 residues. Germline CDR1 is MDHEN and CDR2 is SYDVKM. Trimming took off 10 bases at V and 7 bases at J, with 19 bases between the two ends. As DNA, the CDR3 is TGTGCCATCCCACTTCGCAGGGGAAGTGGCTACACCTTC. Amino acids: CAIPLRRGSGYTF.

This chain connects TRBV4-2 to TRBJ2-1; 8 nucleotides agree with TRBD2. The CDR3 has 15 amino acids. Germline lookup yields CDR1 LGHNA and CDR2 YNFKEQ. V shed 3 bases, J shed 9 bases, and the junction held 10 bases outside the gene matches. This CDR3 reads CASSQEAGADGEQFF. The CDR3 DNA is TGTGCCAGCAGCCAGGAAGCGGGGGCCGACGGTGAGCAGTTCTTC.

The rearrangement links TRBV11-3 to TRBJ2-7, with D perhaps TRBD2 (5 bases). CDR1 SGHNT and CDR2 YENEEA come from the germline V gene. V lost 1 base, J lost 6 bases, and 10 bases lay in between. The CDR3 contains 13 residues. The CDR3 loop is CASSLGRTFEQYF. The CDR3 DNA follows: TGTGCCAGCAGCTTAGGTCGGACTTTCGAGCAGTACTTC.

The rearrangement links TRBV5-6 to TRBJ2-7; 10 bases line up with TRBD1. V trimming: 4 bases; J trimming: 5 bases; junction bases outside the gene matches: 9. This CDR3 contains 15 residues. CDR1 is SGHDT, CDR2 YYEEEE, per germline. The CDR3 loop is CASSPPGTGVHEQYF. The CDR3 bases are TGTGCCAGCAGCCCCCCCGGGACAGGGGTCCACGAGCAGTACTTC.

The sample holds a few counts of this clone. In DNA, the CDR3 is TGTGCCACCGGTCGGGACGAGCAGTACTTC. Its translation is CATGRDEQYF. The rearrangement joins TRBV2 to TRBJ2-7; D is uncertain. From germline, CDR1 is SNHLY and CDR2 FYNNEI. The CDR3 has 10 residues. Trimming took 10 bases from V and 5 from J, leaving 9 bases between them.